Presented here are 14 T cell receptor beta chains from one specimen sequenced in a study of OX40 agonist ivuxolimab in advanced cancers. Clones were read by immunoSEQ multiplex PCR, and TCRdb kept only the in-frame ones, dropping some. There are 70,000 to 95,000 clones in the sample; 85% to 90% occur only once, and 0.75% to 0.9% lies in the top ten. This material consisted of CD4+ or CD8+ T cells sorted from blood, taken in a trial of the OX40 agonist ivuxolimab. These receptors originate from an adult with an advanced solid tumor such as melanoma, head and neck, liver or kidney cancer.

The chain links TRBV6-5 to TRBJ1-2; possible D gene TRBD1, 5 bases. CDR1 and CDR2 from the germline V gene are MNHEY and SVGAGI. Trimming took 6 bases from V and 3 from J, leaving 11 bases between them. This CDR3 contains 13 residues. The CDR3 region has the DNA TGTGCCAGCAGACCTGACAGAGACTATGGCTACACCTTC. It translates to CASRPDRDYGYTF.

The V and J genes are TRBV7-2 and TRBJ2-1; D may be TRBD2 (5 bases). Looked up from germline, CDR1 is SGHTA and CDR2 is FQGNSA. CDR3 length: 13 amino acids. The V end lost 2 bases, the J end lost 13 bases, and 15 bases lay between the germline ends. The CDR3 region is CASSLSTIAYQFF. In DNA form, the CDR3 reads TGTGCCAGCAGCTTATCGACGATAGCGTACCAGTTCTTC.

J is TRBJ2-2 and V is TRBV27; 8 bases line up with TRBD1. V was pared by 6 bases and J by 4 bases, with 7 bases of the junction left unmatched. This CDR3 is 15 amino acids long. Germline loops: CDR1 MNHEY, CDR2 SMNVEV (reference sequence). CDR3 in amino acids: CASSGQGKGTGELFF. In DNA, the CDR3 is TGTGCCAGCAGCGGACAGGGAAAAGGCACCGGGGAGCTGTTTTTT.

The chain uses TRBV5-1 and TRBJ1-1, with D possibly being TRBD1 (5 bases). The CDR3 runs to 14 residues. Trimming removed 4 bases from V and 6 bases from J, with 16 bases in between. Germline V gives CDR1 SGHRS, CDR2 YFSETQ. The CDR3 DNA sequence: TGCGCCAGCAGCCCTGGTGGGAGAGGGGCTGAAGCTTTCTTT. This translates into CASSPGGRGAEAFF.

The genes are TRBV14 and TRBJ2-1, with D hard to call. Trimming left V 2 bases short and J 2 bases short, with 10 bases between. Germline lookup yields CDR1 SGHDN and CDR2 FVKESK. The CDR3 contains 15 residues. The DNA for the CDR3 is TGTGCCAGCAGCCAAACTGGTACACCCTACAATGAGCAGTTCTTC. Protein: CASSQTGTPYNEQFF. Full variable domain (rest looked up from reference TRBV14 and TRBJ2-1): EAGVTQFPSHSVIEKGQTVTLRCDPISGHDNLYWYRRVMGKEIKFLLHFVKESKQDESGMPNNRFLAERTGGTYSTLKVQPAELEDSGVYFCASSQTGTPYNEQFFGPGTRLTVL.

V gene TRBV6-5 combines with J gene TRBJ2-7; D perhaps matches TRBD1 (6 bases). The ends were cut back, 6 bases at V and 7 bases at J, with 13 bases in the middle. The CDR3 is 12 residues long. Germline assignment: CDR1 MNHEY and CDR2 SVGAGI. The CDR3, as DNA: TGTGCCAGCAGGAACTCCAGGGGTGAGCAGTACTTC. This gives the protein CASRNSRGEQYF.

V usage is TRBV5-1 and J usage is TRBJ1-5; 9 nucleotides align to TRBD1. The J segment lost 7 bases and the V segment lost 5 bases, leaving 10 bases of the junction unmatched. The CDR3 totals 15 residues. CDR1 and CDR2 (germline): SGHRS, YFSETQ. CDR3 amino acids: CASRPTGGLEQPQHF. The CDR3 coding sequence is TGCGCCAGCAGGCCTACAGGGGGCTTGGAGCAGCCCCAGCATTTT.

This chain connects TRBV27 to TRBJ1-5; weak D call: TRBD1 (5 bases). Germline V gene data show CDR1 as MNHEY and CDR2 as SMNVEV (reference sequence). This CDR3 has 15 residues. V was cut by 2 bases and J by 4 bases, with 12 bases left in between. Here the CDR3 reads CASSLGWGINQPQHF. The CDR3 bases are TGTGCCAGCAGTTTAGGATGGGGGATTAATCAGCCCCAGCATTTT.

The rearrangement uses TRBV7-3 and TRBJ2-5; D tentatively fits TRBD1 or TRBD2 (6 bases each). The CDR3 consists of 13 residues. The V gene lost 5 bases and the J gene lost 9 bases, with 16 bases spanning the gap. Germline CDR1 SGHTA, CDR2 FQGTGA. The CDR3, as DNA: TGTGCCAGCAGCCCAATCCCGGGGGCGGCCCAGTACTTC. It codes for CASSPIPGAAQYF.

V gene TRBV29-1 combines with J gene TRBJ2-4; unclear D gene. V lost 4 bases to trimming and J lost 4 bases, with 8 bases between them. The CDR3 sequence is 12 residues long. Germline V lookup: CDR1 SQVTM, CDR2 ANQGSEA. In nucleotides, the CDR3 is TGCAGCGTTGTTGCCAGAAAAAACATTCAGTACTTC. It is translated as CSVVARKNIQYF.

The chain joins TRBV7-9 to TRBJ1-2; 9 nucleotides align to TRBD1. The length of the CDR3 is 15 residues. CDR1 SEHNR and CDR2 FQNEAQ come from the germline V gene (reference sequence). The V segment lost 5 bases and the J segment 4 bases; nucleotides outside the gene matches: 8. CDR3 in amino acids: CASSKGTGQSYGYTF. CDR3 coding DNA: TGTGCCAGCAGCAAAGGGACAGGGCAGTCCTATGGCTACACCTTC.

This sequence joins TRBV11-2 and TRBJ1-1; D unclear. Germline CDR1 and CDR2: SGHAT and FQNNGV. CDR3 length: 12 residues. Trimming stripped 5 bases from V and 8 bases from J, with 12 bases between. For the CDR3, the DNA is TGTGCCAGCAGCCCTACCACCAGGGAAGCTTTCTTT. Its translation: CASSPTTREAFF.

This chain joins TRBV18 and TRBJ2-1; TRBD1 matches 8 bases. Germline CDR1 and CDR2: KGHSH and LQKENI. Trimming removed 1 base from V and 2 bases from J; junction bases left unmatched: 7. The CDR3 runs 17 residues. The CDR3: CASSPRTGQGPYNEQFF. CDR3 nucleotides: TGTGCCAGCTCACCACGAACCGGACAGGGCCCCTACAATGAGCAGTTCTTC.

This clone showed up just once. The chain links TRBV28 to TRBJ2-7, with TRBD2 as a possible D gene (6 bases). Deletions cut 10 bases from V and 4 bases from J, with 14 bases between. The germline gives CDR1 MDHEN, CDR2 SYDVKM. This CDR3 region has 12 residues. As DNA, the CDR3 is TGTGCCACCTCGACTAGTAAGTACGAGCAGTACTTC. It specifies CATSTSKYEQYF. Full variable domain (rest looked up from reference TRBV28 and TRBJ2-7): DVKVTQSSRYLVKRTGEKVFLECVQDMDHENMFWYRQDPGLGLRLIYFSYDVKMKEKGDIPEGYSVSREKKERFSLILESASTNQTSMYLCATSTSKYEQYFGPGTRLTVT.